The source of this T cell receptor beta chain is a study of response to subunit inactivated influenza vaccine. A single record per CDR3 protein comes from TCRdb applying MiXCR to the RT-PCR reads. Of almost 250,000 distinct CDR3 sequences detected, 12% appear once; the ten largest clones hold 7.8%. The CDR3 sequence is 11 residues long. CDR1 and CDR2 from the germline V gene are MNHNS and SASEGT. Trimming removed 2 bases at V and 9 bases at J, with 5 bases between. A few counts support this clonotype. The antigen is unknown. The study, taken as a whole, reports: There was a suggestion from the authors that each seasonal influenza vaccination recruits few new T cells.

The origin of this receptor is a man aged 50 to 59 who received an inactivated influenza vaccine. The gene calls are TRBV6-1 and TRBJ2-1; D is ambiguous. The specimen comprised non-naive T cells sorted from PBMCs, sampled 14 to 15 days before vaccination. The CDR3 bases are TGTGCCAGCAGTGAAATGGGTGAGCAGTTCTTC. Protein sequence: CASSEMGEQFF.